The rows below give T cell receptor beta chains drawn from one sample of a study of blood T cell dynamics during melanoma immunotherapy. Repertoires were generated with immunoSEQ multiplex PCR, while TCRdb's copy carries only in-frame clones and drops some. Among 16,000 or so clones listed, 85% to 90% were seen once. The sample in question was blood, obtained from a patient treated with checkpoint blockade. Every receptor here comes from a human donor with melanoma. Both conserved end residues are part of each CDR3. The order of the fields is V gene, clone size, J gene, D gene, CDR3 protein, CDR3 DNA. A D gene is named only where the DNA matches it firmly. Where a row states a size, it is once, few, many or the class of an expanded clone; other rows omit it.

TRBV15,few,TRBJ1-5,-,CATSQSGAAQPQHF,TGTGCCACCAGCCAGTCGGGGGCGGCTCAGCCCCAGCATTTT
TRBV6-1,-,TRBJ1-5,-,CASRGGAGRQPQHF,TGTGCCAGCAGAGGGGGGGCAGGTAGACAGCCCCAGCATTTT
TRBV6-1,-,TRBJ2-7,-,CASSELGTYEQYF,TGTGCCAGCAGTGAATTGGGGACCTACGAGCAGTACTTC
TRBV30,-,TRBJ2-3,-,CAWSEAYTDTQYF,TGTGCCTGGAGTGAGGCTTACACAGATACGCAGTATTTT
TRBV30,-,TRBJ1-5,-,CAWSSGESNQPQHF,TGTGCCTGGAGTTCGGGTGAGAGCAATCAGCCCCAGCATTTT
TRBV7-6,-,TRBJ1-1,-,CASSLRGGENTEAFF,TGTGCCAGCAGCTTGAGAGGCGGGGAGAACACTGAAGCTTTCTTT
TRBV27,-,TRBJ2-2,TRBD2,CASSSSGRANTGELFF,TGTGCCAGCAGTTCCTCGGGGAGGGCGAACACCGGGGAGCTGTTTTTT
TRBV5-4,-,TRBJ1-1,-,CASSYVEGRNTEAFF,TGTGCCAGCAGCTACGTAGAGGGGCGGAACACTGAAGCTTTCTTT
TRBV7-8,-,TRBJ1-5,-,CASSLAAGDQPQHF,TGTGCCAGCAGCTTAGCGGCAGGGGATCAGCCCCAGCATTTT
TRBV9,-,TRBJ2-4,-,CASSVGWRENIQYF,TGTGCCAGCAGCGTAGGGTGGAGAGAAAACATTCAGTACTTC
TRBV20-1,-,TRBJ1-4,-,CSGQTNEKLFF,TGCAGTGGACAGACAAATGAAAAACTGTTTTTT
TRBV20-1,-,TRBJ2-3,-,CSAGLIDTQYF,TGCAGTGCTGGCCTGATTGATACGCAGTATTTT
TRBV28,-,TRBJ2-3,TRBD2,CASSSSGGGLGTQYF,TGTGCCAGCAGTTCCAGCGGGGGGGGTTTGGGCACGCAGTATTTT
TRBV4-1,once,TRBJ2-6,-,CASSQVGTNVLTF,TGCGCCAGCAGCCAAGTTGGGACCAACGTCCTGACTTTC
TRBV5-4,-,TRBJ2-5,-,CASSLGGGAQETQYF,TGTGCCAGCAGCTTGGGAGGGGGGGCTCAGGAGACCCAGTACTTC
TRBV19,-,TRBJ2-7,-,CASSIVRGSSYEQYF,TGTGCCAGTAGTATCGTAAGGGGGAGCTCCTACGAGCAGTACTTC
TRBV30,-,TRBJ2-7,-,CALINRAYEQYF,TGTGCCCTAATCAACAGGGCGTACGAGCAGTACTTC
TRBV7-6,-,TRBJ1-1,-,CASSLSSWNTEAFF,TGTGCCAGCAGCTTAAGTTCATGGAACACTGAAGCTTTCTTT
TRBV7-9,few,TRBJ1-1,-,CASSLQGIEAFF,TGTGCCAGCAGCTTACAGGGAATTGAAGCTTTCTTT
TRBV11-3,-,TRBJ2-7,-,CASSLRQGGEQYF,TGTGCCAGCAGCTTGCGGCAGGGGGGGGAGCAGTACTTC
TRBV19,-,TRBJ1-5,-,CASSIGGRNQPQHF,TGTGCCAGTAGTATAGGGGGGCGGAATCAGCCCCAGCATTTT